This T cell receptor (beta chain) was sequenced for a study of OX40 agonist ivuxolimab in advanced cancers. V shed 5 bases and J 5 bases; nucleotides not matched to a gene: 10. This CDR3 contains 15 residues. Germline assignment: CDR1 LNHDA and CDR2 SQIVND (reference sequence). Comments on this clone: Its specificity is not known.

Profiling relied on immunoSEQ multiplex PCR, and the TCRdb table lists in-frame clones only, not all of them. Of around 80,000 clones listed, about nine tenths are singletons. Whole-study findings and limits: Averaged across samples, CD8+ T cells carried more expanded clones than CD4+ did.

The chain carries TRBV19 and TRBJ2-5; 8 bases fit TRBD2. The TCR sequence derives from an adult with an advanced solid tumor such as melanoma, head and neck, liver or kidney cancer. The specimen was CD4+ or CD8+ T cells sorted from blood, collected in a trial of the OX40 agonist ivuxolimab. As DNA, the CDR3 is TGTGCCAGTAGTTTTGTGAGCGGGAGAGGGGAGACCCAGTACTTC. Protein: CASSFVSGRGETQYF.